The clone carrying this T cell receptor beta chain has a single count. The V gene's germline CDR1 is SQVTM and CDR2 ANQGSEA. The V end was cut by 3 bases, the J end by 6 bases, with 11 bases between. The CDR3 is 12 amino acids. This entry comes from a study of sequential checkpoint blockade in melanoma. Study-level background: First-line arms were nivolumab then ipilimumab, or the reverse, randomized 1:1. Maintenance nivolumab came after either treatment sequence.

Treatment described: randomized to nivolumab then ipilimumab (arm A) or the reverse (arm B). Patients had received no earlier DNA-damaging chemotherapy. Live CD3+CD8+ CD19− CD56− cells were sorted from PBMCs. The repertoire was sequenced with immunoSEQ multiplex PCR; TCRdb's copy has only in-frame clones and lacks some. The table lists 3,600 or so clones, about 60% of them singletons, with less than 25% in the top ten. This chain uses TRBV29-1 with TRBJ1-2; a weak D match, TRBD1 (6 bases). The origin of this receptor is a human donor with melanoma. Specimen: CD8+ T cells sorted from blood (inferred from file names), collected from a patient given nivolumab and ipilimumab in sequence. CDR3: CSVEQGTHGYTF. The CDR3 DNA is TGCAGCGTTGAGCAGGGGACCCATGGCTACACCTTC. The whole variable domain, filled in from reference TRBV29-1 and TRBJ1-2, reads SAVISQKPSRDICQRGTSLTIQCQVDSQVTMMFWYRQQPGQSLTLIATANQGSEATYESGFVIDKFPISRPNLTFSTLTVSNMSPEDSSIYLCSVEQGTHGYTFGSGTRLTVV.